One sample yielded the 16 T cell receptor beta chains listed below, sequenced in a study of blood T cell repertoires in COVID-19. Measured with immunoSEQ multiplex PCR; TCRdb has only the in-frame clones, and not every one. The repertoire holds some 220,000 clones, around 87% seen once, with approximately 3.8% in the top ten. The sequenced sample consisted of PBMCs or T cells enriched from blood (not recorded which). These receptors came from a woman aged 18-29 years in a cohort exposed to, infected with or recovered from COVID-19 (not recorded which).

The rearrangement joins TRBV5-1 to TRBJ1-4; 8 nucleotides agree with TRBD1. V lost 4 bases, J lost 5 bases, and 4 bases stayed unmatched. The V gene's germline CDR1 is SGHRS and CDR2 YFSETQ. This CDR3 comprises 14 residues. Here the CDR3 reads CASSNRTGNEKLFF. CDR3 DNA: TGCGCCAGCAGCAACAGGACAGGGAATGAAAAACTGTTTTTT.

CDR3 nucleotides: TGCGCCAGCAGCCCCCCTACAGCTATGAACACTGAAGCTTTCTTT. Its translation is CASSPPTAMNTEAFF. This chain links TRBV5-1 with TRBJ1-1; D ambiguous. The ends were cut back, 4 bases at V and 0 bases at J, with 13 bases in the middle. This CDR3 has 15 residues. Germline V CDR1 and CDR2: SGHRS, YFSETQ.

The CDR3 spells CASSADRVGTYEQYF. Here the CDR3 DNA reads TGTGCCAGCAGCGCCGACAGGGTCGGGACCTACGAGCAGTACTTC. V usage is TRBV6-6 and J usage is TRBJ2-7; 7 bases line up with TRBD1. With 6 bases clipped from V and 2 bases from J, the junction kept 10 bases outside the gene matches. Germline assignment: CDR1 MNHNY and CDR2 SVGAGI (reference sequence). The CDR3 sequence is 15 residues long.

The chain is built from TRBV28 and TRBJ2-3; 13 bases align to TRBD2. From germline, CDR1 is MDHEN and CDR2 SYDVKM. V lost 9 bases, J lost 5 bases, and 11 bases stayed unmatched. The length of the CDR3 is 16 residues. CDR3 region: CASNPVGLAGEDTQYF. The CDR3 DNA reads as TGTGCCAGTAACCCTGTCGGACTAGCGGGGGAAGATACGCAGTATTTT.

The chain employs TRBV11-3 and TRBJ2-3; TRBD2 agrees at 9 bases. This CDR3 has 14 residues. J lost 3 bases, V lost 3 bases, and 1 base had no gene match. Per the germline V gene, CDR1 is SGHNT and CDR2 is YENEEA. CDR3: CASSLSGRTDTQYF. CDR3 bases: TGTGCCAGCAGCTTGAGCGGGAGGACAGATACGCAGTATTTT.

The chain employs TRBV28 and TRBJ2-3, with 8 bases matching TRBD1. The V segment lost 7 bases and the J segment 6 bases; nucleotides outside the gene matches: 18. Germline CDR1 and CDR2: MDHEN and SYDVKM. The length of the CDR3 is 17 residues. The DNA of the CDR3 is TGTGCCAGCAAGGTAACCAGGGGGCGCGAAACAGGTGATACGCAGTATTTT. Residues: CASKVTRGRETGDTQYF.

The chain joins TRBV13 to TRBJ2-3; 9 bases agree with TRBD2. Losses at the gene ends were 0 bases for V and 3 bases for J; bases not matched to a gene: 7. This CDR3 spans 17 amino acids. CDR1 is PRHDT and CDR2 is FYEKMQ in the germline V gene (reference sequence). CDR3 DNA sequence: TGTGCCAGCAGCTTAGGTGTCGCGGGGGGGACGACAGATACGCAGTATTTT. As protein: CASSLGVAGGTTDTQYF.

The gene calls are TRBV5-4 and TRBJ2-3; the D gene is possibly TRBD1 (6 bases). Trimming stripped 0 bases from V and 3 bases from J, with 11 bases between. CDR1 SGHNT and CDR2 YYREEE come from the germline V gene (reference sequence). This CDR3 is 15 amino acids long. The CDR3 bases are TGTGCCAGCAGCTTGGTACAGGGTCGAACAGATACGCAGTATTTT. Amino acids: CASSLVQGRTDTQYF.

This chain uses TRBV29-1 with TRBJ1-5; possible D gene TRBD1, 5 bases. CDR3 size: 14 residues. Germline CDR1 SQVTM, CDR2 ANQGSEA. V lost 7 bases, J lost 0 bases, and 13 bases lay in between. CDR3 sequence (DNA): TGCAGCGCTGGGGGGGGTCCTAGCAATCAGCCCCAGCATTTT. Its protein is CSAGGGPSNQPQHF. The entire variable domain, with the rest obtained from reference TRBV29-1 and TRBJ1-5, is as follows: SAVISQKPSRDICQRGTSLTIQCQVDSQVTMMFWYRQQPGQSLTLIATANQGSEATYESGFVIDKFPISRPNLTFSTLTVSNMSPEDSSIYLCSAGGGPSNQPQHFGDGTRLSIL.

This chain uses TRBV6-5 with TRBJ2-1; TRBD2 is a possible D gene (5 bases). CDR1 is MNHEY and CDR2 is SVGAGI in the germline V gene. The CDR3 is 12 amino acids. V lost 4 bases and J 8 bases, leaving 9 bases between the germline ends. The DNA of the CDR3 is TGTGCCAGCAGTTCGGACTCCCATGAGCAGTTCTTC. Protein sequence: CASSSDSHEQFF.

This clone came up once. The chain joins TRBV7-2 to TRBJ1-2; TRBD1 agrees at 7 bases. The CDR3 runs 15 residues. J was trimmed by 4 bases and V by 5 bases; bases with no gene match: 10. Germline V CDR1 and CDR2: SGHTA, FQGNSA. CDR3 in amino acids: CASSPRTGASYGYTF. The CDR3 nucleotides are TGTGCCAGCAGCCCCCGGACAGGAGCCTCCTATGGCTACACCTTC.

The table lists this clone with a count of one. The rearrangement joins TRBV7-8 to TRBJ2-7, with TRBD1 matching over 9 bases. V lost 6 bases and J lost 4; bases outside the gene matches: 7. Germline CDR1 reads SGHVS; CDR2 reads FQNEAQ. The CDR3 runs to 14 residues. The CDR3 loop reads CASRIPGTGYEQYF. CDR3 DNA sequence: TGTGCCAGCAGAATTCCCGGGACAGGGTACGAGCAGTACTTC.

This clone was counted once. V is TRBV6-5 and J is TRBJ1-3; D perhaps matches TRBD1 (5 bases). The CDR3 length is 15 residues. The V and J ends lost 6 bases and 0 bases respectively, with 12 bases between them. Germline CDR1 and CDR2: MNHEY and SVGAGI. The DNA for the CDR3 is TGTGCCAGCAGATACGACAGAGTCTCTGGAAACACCATATATTTT. Amino acid sequence: CASRYDRVSGNTIYF.

This clone has only one observation. V usage is TRBV29-1 and J usage is TRBJ2-5; a possible D gene is TRBD1 (5 bases). The CDR3 length is 12 residues. Germline CDR1 is SQVTM and CDR2 is ANQGSEA. With 6 bases removed from V and 3 bases from J, the gap between germline ends came to 11 bases. The CDR3 is CSVLSREETQYF. Here the CDR3 DNA reads TGCAGCGTGCTTAGCAGGGAAGAGACCCAGTACTTC.

This clone showed up just a few times. The gene calls are TRBV5-1 and TRBJ1-5; TRBD1 agrees at 9 bases. The germline CDR1 and CDR2 sequences are SGHRS and YFSETQ. V was pared by 0 bases and J by 3 bases, with 7 bases of the junction left unmatched. CDR3 size: 17 residues. The CDR3 loop reads CASSLGPRTGDNQPQHF. CDR3 sequence (DNA): TGCGCCAGCAGCTTGGGACCCAGGACAGGGGACAATCAGCCCCAGCATTTT.

The rearrangement joins TRBV9 to TRBJ1-4; 7 nucleotides line up with TRBD1. This CDR3 has 14 amino acids. The germline CDR1 and CDR2 sequences are SGDLS and YYNGEE. V gave up 4 bases and J gave up 6 bases; unmatched junction bases: 6. The CDR3 here is CASSTPGTDEKLFF. The DNA for the CDR3 is TGTGCCAGCAGCACCCCGGGGACAGATGAAAAACTGTTTTTT.